The TCR beta chain described here comes from a study of tumor-infiltrating lymphocytes in glioblastoma multiforme. From germline, CDR1 is WNHNN and CDR2 SYGVQD (reference sequence). CDR3 size: 17 residues. Three nested ARM-PCR rounds with V-beta and C-beta primers built TCRB libraries. TCRdb itself ran the multiplex PCR reads through MiXCR, one entry per CDR3 protein. Of roughly 13,000 distinct CDR3 sequences in the sample, roughly 60% are singletons; the top ten hold roughly 34%. About this clonotype: An end of the junction differs from the germline gene, which may be a read error.

The receptor's source is a male donor with glioblastoma. The V gene is TRBV10-1, the J gene TRBJ2-2; TRBD2 matches 7 bases. The material sequenced was brain tumor tissue. CDR3 nucleotide sequence: TGCGTCAGCAGTGAAAACAAGGGAGGGATGGACACCGGGGAGCTGTTTTTT. Encoded protein: CVSSENKGGMDTGELFF.